This TCR beta chain was recorded in a study of tumor-infiltrating lymphocytes in primary liver carcinoma. Priming with a constant-region primer yielded TCR beta cDNA from about 510 ng total RNA. Libraries of TCR beta came from three nested multiplex PCR rounds with slightly modified ARM-PCR. With TRBV1-TRBV30 forward primers and a C-beta reverse primer, the first two PCR rounds were run for 10 cycles each. MiXCR, applied by TCRdb to the multiplex PCR reads, yields one record per CDR3 protein. This sample has 250,000 to 350,000 distinct CDR3 sequences, with roughly 60% found just once. Germline DNA was also extracted, and blood RNA derived from unsorted whole blood. A word on this clonotype: No antigen is known for it. Just one base apart from a much larger clone, this may be a read error.

General study findings and limits: Because the samples were bulk unsorted, the study did not compare CD4+ and CD8+ repertoires. Paired tumor-adjacent and tumor-blood samples overlapped less than tumor region pairs did.

V lost 5 bases and J lost 4, with 16 bases in between. This CDR3 region has 14 residues. Germline V gives CDR1 SQVTM, CDR2 ANQGSEA. The source of this sequence is a woman aged 30 to 39 with primary liver carcinoma and hepatitis B virus infection. Sample: peripheral blood. The rearrangement links TRBV29-1 to TRBJ2-3; tentatively, D is TRBD1 (6 bases). The CDR3 DNA reads TGCAGCGTTTCCGGGACATGGGCGTCAGATACGCAGTATTTT. As protein: CSVSGTWASDTQYF.